A single sample gave rise to the 24 T cell receptor beta chains below, sequenced in a study of blood T cell repertoires in COVID-19. Assay: immunoSEQ multiplex PCR; the TCRdb copy retains only in-frame clones and omits some. This table holds 250,000 to 400,000 clones, approximately 89% found once. Sequenced sample: peripheral blood. The receptor source for this set is a woman aged 25 to 39 with COVID-19, enrolled during active disease.

The gene calls are TRBV6-5 and TRBJ1-4; D is unclear. The ends were cut back, 8 bases at V and 0 bases at J, with 10 bases in the middle. The CDR3 runs to 14 residues. Germline V gives CDR1 MNHEY, CDR2 SVGAGI. CDR3 nucleotide sequence: TGTGCCAGCGTACGGGTTGCAACTAATGAAAAACTGTTTTTT. Its protein product is CASVRVATNEKLFF.

V and J are TRBV6-2 or TRBV6-3 and TRBJ1-2, with a possible D match to TRBD1 (6 bases). Germline assignment: CDR1 MNHEY and CDR2 SVGEGT. V lost 4 bases to trimming and J lost 4 bases, with 19 bases between them. The CDR3 spans 16 residues. CDR3 amino acids: CASSSNNRVNRYGYTF. CDR3 DNA: TGTGCCAGCAGTTCAAATAACAGGGTAAACCGCTATGGCTACACCTTC.

This clone appeared once. This chain connects TRBV6-5 to TRBJ2-3; D perhaps matches TRBD2 (5 bases). Trimming took off 6 bases at V and 2 bases at J, with 15 bases between the two ends. The CDR3 has 15 amino acids. Germline CDR1 and CDR2: MNHEY and SVGAGI. CDR3 region: CASREIPGNTDTQYF. As DNA, the CDR3 is TGTGCCAGCAGGGAGATCCCGGGAAACACAGATACGCAGTATTTT.

V is TRBV5-6 and J is TRBJ1-2, with D perhaps TRBD1 (5 bases). CDR3 length: 14 amino acids. The germline V gene encodes CDR1 SGHDT and CDR2 YYEEEE. V dropped 6 bases and J dropped 4 bases, with 16 bases sitting between them. CDR3 in amino acids: CASILGQSTYGYTF. In nucleotides, the CDR3 is TGTGCCAGCATCCTCGGACAAAGCACCTATGGCTACACCTTC.

The chain joins TRBV30 to TRBJ1-2; D is unclear. Per the germline V gene, CDR1 is GTSNPN and CDR2 is SVGIG (reference sequence). Deletions cut 0 bases from V and 5 bases from J, with 16 bases between. The CDR3 runs to 15 residues. The CDR3 is CAWSVLGRSLYGYTF. CDR3 DNA: TGTGCCTGGAGTGTACTGGGCAGATCTCTATATGGCTACACCTTC.

The chain carries TRBV4-3 and TRBJ2-3; 14 positions match TRBD2. The CDR3 spans 18 residues. Germline loops: CDR1 LGHNA, CDR2 YSLEER. V shed 0 bases and J 5 bases; nucleotides not matched to a gene: 7. As DNA, the CDR3 is TGCGCCAGCAGCCAAGATCCGACTAGCGGGGGGGAGTTAGATACGCAGTATTTT. Translating gives CASSQDPTSGGELDTQYF.

The chain couples TRBV28 to TRBJ2-1; tentatively, D is TRBD1 (5 bases). Trimming took off 6 bases at V and 0 bases at J, with 12 bases between the two ends. CDR1 and CDR2 (germline): MDHEN, SYDVKM. The CDR3 has 15 residues. CDR3 amino acids: CASSRQQSSYNEQFF. The CDR3 nucleotides read TGTGCCAGCAGCCGACAGCAAAGCTCCTACAATGAGCAGTTCTTC.

The chain uses TRBV19 and TRBJ2-4; D is undetermined. In germline, CDR1 is LNHDA, CDR2 SQIVND (reference sequence). The CDR3 extends over 12 amino acids. The DNA for the CDR3 is TGTCTGGCGCCACCTCGCGGAAACATTCAGTACTTC. Amino acids: CLAPPRGNIQYF. Based on the CDR3 plus reference TRBV19 and TRBJ2-4, the full variable domain is DGGITQSPKYLFRKEGQNVTLSCEQNLNHDAMYWYRQDPGQGLRLIYYSQIVNDFQKGDIAEGYSVSREKKESFPLTVTSAQKNPTAFYLCLAPPRGNIQYFGAGTRLSVL.

The CDR3 DNA sequence: TGCGCCAGCAGCTTGGCATCTACCTCCGGGGCCCAGTACTTC. This encodes CASSLASTSGAQYF. The V and J genes are TRBV5-1 and TRBJ2-5; tentative D call: TRBD2 (5 bases). With 0 bases removed from V and 9 bases from J, the gap between germline ends came to 15 bases. The CDR3 contains 14 residues. Germline CDR1 is SGHRS and CDR2 is YFSETQ.

This sequence joins TRBV5-5 and TRBJ1-2, with D perhaps matching TRBD1 (5 bases). Deletions cut 1 base from V and 5 bases from J, with 12 bases between. The CDR3 length is 14 residues. Germline-derived CDR1 and CDR2 are SGHKS and YYEKEE (reference sequence). CDR3 sequence (DNA): TGTGCCAGCAGCTTGTTGGACACACTGTATGGCTACACCTTC. Its translation is CASSLLDTLYGYTF. The full variable domain, in which reference TRBV5-5 and TRBJ1-2 provide the parts outside the CDR3, is DAGVTQSPTHLIKTRGQQVTLRCSPISGHKSVSWYQQVLGQGPQFIFQYYEKEERGRGNFPDRFSARQFPNYSSELNVNALLLGDSALYLCASSLLDTLYGYTFGSGTRLTVV.

The rearrangement joins TRBV18 to TRBJ1-4; a possible D gene is TRBD1 (5 bases). V was shortened by 0 bases and J by 8 bases, with 13 bases between the two germline ends. In germline, CDR1 is KGHSH, CDR2 LQKENI. The CDR3 has 15 residues. CDR3 loop: CASSPPGQGGEKLFF. DNA of the CDR3: TGTGCCAGCTCACCACCGGGGCAGGGTGGAGAAAAACTGTTTTTT.

This chain links TRBV7-3 with TRBJ2-5; 9 bases line up with TRBD1. The CDR3 has 13 residues. With V trimmed by 5 bases and J by 5 bases, 3 bases remained unmatched. Germline values: CDR1 SGHTA, CDR2 FQGTGA. The CDR3 here is CASSRDRGETQYF. In nucleotides, the CDR3 is TGTGCCAGCAGCCGTGACAGGGGGGAGACCCAGTACTTC.

In DNA form, the CDR3 reads TGTGCCAGCAGCTTAGTGGGGCAGGGGAGCACAGATACGCAGTATTTT. Translated, it gives CASSLVGQGSTDTQYF. This sequence joins TRBV7-2 and TRBJ2-3; perhaps TRBD1 as D (6 bases). Germline V lookup: CDR1 SGHTA, CDR2 FQGNSA. Trimming removed 1 base from V and 0 bases from J, with 11 bases in between. The CDR3 sequence is 16 residues long. Based on the CDR3 plus reference TRBV7-2 and TRBJ2-3, the full variable domain is GAGVSQSPSNKVTEKGKDVELRCDPISGHTALYWYRQSLGQGLEFLIYFQGNSAPDKSGLPSDRFSAERTGGSVSTLTIQRTQQEDSAVYLCASSLVGQGSTDTQYFGPGTRLTVL.

This chain uses TRBV9 with TRBJ1-1; no definite D call. The CDR3 runs 13 residues. Germline V gene data show CDR1 as SGDLS and CDR2 as YYNGEE. V was clipped by 3 bases and J by 4 bases, with 10 bases between them. This CDR3 reads CASSGPMSTEAFF. The CDR3 bases are TGTGCCAGCAGCGGCCCTATGTCCACTGAAGCTTTCTTT.

This rearrangement joins TRBV4-2 to TRBJ2-2; D possibly corresponds to TRBD1 (5 bases). The CDR3 sequence is 15 residues long. Germline CDR1 is LGHNA and CDR2 is YNFKEQ. Trimming cost V 0 bases and J 6 bases, with 11 bases left between them. The CDR3 here is CASSQDPRAPGELFF. The CDR3 bases are TGTGCCAGCAGCCAAGATCCCAGGGCGCCCGGGGAGCTGTTTTTT.

Note on this clone: The same CDR3 also results from other DNA sequences found in this sample. The chain recombines TRBV18 with TRBJ2-7, with 9 positions matching TRBD1. Looked up from germline, CDR1 is KGHSH and CDR2 is LQKENI. The CDR3 extends over 15 amino acids. With 0 bases clipped from V and 2 bases from J, the junction kept 2 bases outside the gene matches. CDR3 sequence reads: CASSPPGQGTYEQYF. The CDR3 nucleotides are TGTGCCAGCTCACCACCGGGACAGGGAACCTACGAGCAGTACTTC.

V gene TRBV6-5 combines with J gene TRBJ1-2; D is undetermined. Germline-derived CDR1 and CDR2 are MNHEY and SVGAGI. The V and J ends lost 7 bases and 2 bases respectively, with 14 bases between them. This CDR3 contains 14 residues. The CDR3, as DNA: TGTGCCAGCACCCTGGGAGGGCAGAACTATGGCTACACCTTC. This sequence encodes CASTLGGQNYGYTF.

This rearrangement joins TRBV27 to TRBJ1-1; 7 nucleotides line up with TRBD1. The V and J ends lost 5 bases and 3 bases, in that order; junction bases with no gene match: 6. The CDR3 runs to 14 residues. Germline values: CDR1 MNHEY, CDR2 SMNVEV (reference sequence). CDR3 loop: CASSRRGRDTEAFF. CDR3 bases: TGTGCCAGCAGTAGGAGGGGGCGGGACACTGAAGCTTTCTTT.

The V and J genes are TRBV15 and TRBJ1-6; no definite D call. Per the germline V gene, CDR1 is LNHNV and CDR2 is YYDKDF (reference sequence). The V end was cut by 0 bases, the J end by 8 bases, with 5 bases between. CDR3 size: 13 residues. The CDR3 protein is CATSRDEDSPLHF. CDR3 nucleotide sequence: TGTGCCACCAGCAGAGATGAGGATTCACCCCTCCACTTT. Filled out from reference TRBV15 and TRBJ1-6, the complete variable domain reads DAMVIQNPRYQVTQFGKPVTLSCSQTLNHNVMYWYQQKSSQAPKLLFHYYDKDFNNEADTPDNFQSRRPNTSFCFLDIRSPGLGDTAMYLCATSRDEDSPLHFGNGTRLTVT.

The chain combines TRBV9 with TRBJ1-1; a weak D match, TRBD1 (6 bases). CDR3 length: 15 amino acids. V was trimmed by 4 bases and J by 6 bases, leaving 19 bases between them. CDR1 and CDR2 from the germline V gene are SGDLS and YYNGEE. CDR3 loop: CASSPSGYRVSEAFF. The CDR3 DNA sequence: TGTGCCAGCAGCCCTTCGGGATACAGGGTCTCTGAAGCTTTCTTT.

This rearrangement joins TRBV7-9 to TRBJ2-1; 10 positions match TRBD1. CDR1 is SEHNR and CDR2 is FQNEAQ in the germline V gene (reference sequence). The CDR3 totals 15 residues. With 6 bases clipped from V and 7 bases from J, the junction kept 9 bases outside the gene matches. The CDR3, as DNA: TGTGCCAGCAGGACCGGGACAGGGGTCGAAAATGAGCAGTTCTTC. Amino acid sequence: CASRTGTGVENEQFF.

The CDR3 bases are TGTGCCAGCAGCCCGAGTTCCCAGGGAAATGGAAATTCACCCCTCCACTTT. Residues: CASSPSSQGNGNSPLHF. The V and J genes are TRBV7-8 and TRBJ1-6, with D possibly being TRBD1 (5 bases). Germline V gene sequence: CDR1 SGHVS, CDR2 FQNEAQ. Deletions cut 5 bases from V and 7 bases from J, with 21 bases between. The CDR3 is 17 residues long.

The chain carries TRBV10-1 and TRBJ1-2; D may be TRBD1 (5 bases). CDR1 and CDR2 (germline): WNHNN, SYGVQD (reference sequence). This CDR3 has 13 amino acids. Trimming took off 8 bases at V and 0 bases at J, with 10 bases between the two ends. CDR3: CASVPGANYGYTF. In DNA, the CDR3 is TGCGCCAGCGTCCCGGGGGCTAACTATGGCTACACCTTC.

The chain recombines TRBV29-1 with TRBJ2-6; 9 nucleotides align to TRBD1. With V trimmed by 6 bases and J by 1 base, 10 bases remained unmatched. The CDR3 loop spans 17 amino acids. Germline CDR1 and CDR2: SQVTM and ANQGSEA. CDR3 DNA sequence: TGCAGCGTCAGGGGTCGACAGGGGGAGTCTGGGGCCAACGTCCTGACTTTC. This translates into CSVRGRQGESGANVLTF.